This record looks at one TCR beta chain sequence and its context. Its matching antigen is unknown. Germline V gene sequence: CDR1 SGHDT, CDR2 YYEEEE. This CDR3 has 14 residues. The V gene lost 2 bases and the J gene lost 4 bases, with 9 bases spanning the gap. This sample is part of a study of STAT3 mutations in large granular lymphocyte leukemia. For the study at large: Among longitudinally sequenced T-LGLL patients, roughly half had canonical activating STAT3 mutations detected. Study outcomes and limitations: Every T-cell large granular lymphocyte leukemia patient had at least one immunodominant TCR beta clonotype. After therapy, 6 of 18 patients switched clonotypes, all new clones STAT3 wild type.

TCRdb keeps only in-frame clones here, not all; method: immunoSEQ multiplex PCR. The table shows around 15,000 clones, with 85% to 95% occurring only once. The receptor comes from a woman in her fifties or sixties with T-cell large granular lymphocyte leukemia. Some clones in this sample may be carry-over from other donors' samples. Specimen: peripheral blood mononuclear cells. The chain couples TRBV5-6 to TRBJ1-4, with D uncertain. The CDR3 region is CASSFLAVNEKLFF. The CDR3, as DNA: TGTGCCAGCAGCTTTTTGGCAGTTAATGAAAAACTGTTTTTT.